The clone carrying this T cell receptor beta chain turned up a few times. Its antigen is unidentified. The record originates from a study of T-cell reconstitution after alpha-beta-depleted transplantation in children. General observations from the study: High day-60 TCRbeta diversity in some patients came from surviving recipient T cells and thymic progenitors. By one year post-transplant, T-cell counts and diversity largely arose from T cells that were newly produced. At around two months after transplant, the alpha-beta T cells were reportedly derived from several hundred expanded clones that came from non-depleted graft cells.

The V gene lost 6 bases and the J gene lost 0 bases, with 9 bases spanning the gap. Per the germline V gene, CDR1 is MNHEY and CDR2 is SMNVEV (reference sequence). The CDR3 contains 15 residues. TCRbeta library construction was performed incorporating unique molecular identifiers. In TCRdb, the PCR reads were re-called with MiXCR into one record per CDR3 protein. There are about 980,000 distinct CDR3 sequences in the sample; roughly 29% occur only once, and about 28% lies in the top ten. This chain uses TRBV27 with TRBJ2-6; D is ambiguous. This TCR was recovered from a boy under two years old who had a stem cell transplant for SCID, so the T cells may come from the graft donor. The sample in question was PBMCs, mostly from graft donor cells, obtained 360 days after TCRalphabeta/CD19-depleted stem cell transplant. The CDR3 DNA is TGTGCCAGCAGGGATCACAGCTCTGGGGCCAACGTCCTGACTTTC. This sequence encodes CASRDHSSGANVLTF. Filled out from reference TRBV27 and TRBJ2-6, the complete variable domain reads EAQVTQNPRYLITVTGKKLTVTCSQNMNHEYMSWYRQDPGLGLRQIYYSMNVEVTDKGDVPEGYKVSRKEKRNFPLILESPSPNQTSLYFCASRDHSSGANVLTFGAGSRLTVL.